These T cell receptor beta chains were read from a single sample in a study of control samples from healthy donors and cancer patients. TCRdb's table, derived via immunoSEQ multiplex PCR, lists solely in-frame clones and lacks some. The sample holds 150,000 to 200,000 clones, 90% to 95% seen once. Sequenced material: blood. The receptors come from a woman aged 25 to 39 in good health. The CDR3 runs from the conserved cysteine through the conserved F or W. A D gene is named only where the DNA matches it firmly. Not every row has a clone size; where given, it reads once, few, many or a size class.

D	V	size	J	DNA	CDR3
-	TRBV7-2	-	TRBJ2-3	TGTGCCAGCAGCTTAGGTAGCACAGATACGCAGTATTTT	CASSLGSTDTQYF
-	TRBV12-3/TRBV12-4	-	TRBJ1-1	TGTGCCAGCAGTTTCAGGAACACTGAAGCTTTCTTT	CASSFRNTEAFF
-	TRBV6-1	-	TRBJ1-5	TGTGCCAGCAGTGAAAGGGGGCAGCCCCAGCATTTT	CASSERGQPQHF
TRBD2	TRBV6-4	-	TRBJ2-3	TGTGCCAGCAGTGAAGGGACTAGCGGGGGCACAGATACGCAGTATTTT	CASSEGTSGGTDTQYF
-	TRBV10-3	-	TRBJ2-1	TGTGCCATCAGGCGCGACAGCTCCTACAATGAGCAGTTCTTC	CAIRRDSSYNEQFF
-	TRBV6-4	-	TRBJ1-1	TGTGCCAGCAGTTCCGGTATGAACACTGAAGCTTTCTTT	CASSSGMNTEAFF
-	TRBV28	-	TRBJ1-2	TGTGCCAGCAGTTTACGGTCGTGGGGCAGCTATGGCTACACCTTC	CASSLRSWGSYGYTF
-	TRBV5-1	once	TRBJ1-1	TGCGCCAGCAGCCTGGACACCCGAGAAGCTTTCTTT	CASSLDTREAFF
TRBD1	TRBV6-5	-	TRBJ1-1	TGTGCCAGCACCTTACAGGGGGCGGACTCTGAAGCTTTCTTT	CASTLQGADSEAFF
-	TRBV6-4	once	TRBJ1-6	TGTGCCAGCAGTGTTTTGGCAGGGAGCTCCTATAATTCACCCCTCCACTTT	CASSVLAGSSYNSPLHF
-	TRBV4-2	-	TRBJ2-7	TGTGCCAGCAGCCAAGGAGGGATCTCCTACGAGCAGTACTTC	CASSQGGISYEQYF
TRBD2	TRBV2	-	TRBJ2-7	TGTGCCAGCAGTGAAGCGGGACTAGCGGGAGTCTACGAGCAGTACTTC	CASSEAGLAGVYEQYF
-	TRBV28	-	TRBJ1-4	TGTGCCAGCAGTTTTGTGGGTCCTGGGGGCGAAAAACTGTTTTTT	CASSFVGPGGEKLFF
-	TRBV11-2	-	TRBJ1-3	TGTGCCAGCAGCCGAGCTGGAAACACCATATATTTT	CASSRAGNTIYF
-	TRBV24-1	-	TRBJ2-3	TGTGCCACCAGTGATTCTCACCGTAATACGCAGTATTTT	CATSDSHRNTQYF
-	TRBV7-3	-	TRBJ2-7	TGTGCCAGCAGCTTAGGGATCAGCTACGAGCAGTACTTC	CASSLGISYEQYF
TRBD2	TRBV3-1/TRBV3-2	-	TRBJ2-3	TGTGCCAGCAGCCAAGTCTGGACTAGGACAGATACGCAGTATTTT	CASSQVWTRTDTQYF
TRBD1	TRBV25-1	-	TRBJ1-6	TGTGCCAGCAGGGGACAGGGGGCGGATTCACCCCTCCACTTT	CASRGQGADSPLHF
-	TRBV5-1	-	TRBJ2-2	TGCGCCAGCAGCTTGACAGCTCACACCGGGGAGCTGTTTTTT	CASSLTAHTGELFF
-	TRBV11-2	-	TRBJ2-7	TGTGCCAGCAGATTAGAGAGATTACAGGGACACGAGCAGTACTTC	CASRLERLQGHEQYF
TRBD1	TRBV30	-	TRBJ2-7	TGTGCCTGGAGTGTTACAGGGGGCCACGAGCAGTACTTC	CAWSVTGGHEQYF
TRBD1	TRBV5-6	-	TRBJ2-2	TGTGCCAGCAGCCACCGGGACAGGGGTCACACCGGGGAGCTGTTTTTT	CASSHRDRGHTGELFF
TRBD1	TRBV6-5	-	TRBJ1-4	TGTGCCAGCAGGGCTCCGGGACAGGGGGATGAAAAACTGTTTTTT	CASRAPGQGDEKLFF
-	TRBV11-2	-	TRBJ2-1	TGTGCCAGCAGCTTAGAGTCGGAGGGCTACAATGAGCAGTTCTTC	CASSLESEGYNEQFF
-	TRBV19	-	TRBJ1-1	TGTGCCAGTAGTAAACGGCCGAACACTGAAGCTTTCTTT	CASSKRPNTEAFF
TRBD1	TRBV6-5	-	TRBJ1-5	TGTGCCAGCAGTCCACAGGGGAATCAGCCCCAGCATTTT	CASSPQGNQPQHF
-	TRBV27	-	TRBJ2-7	TGTGCCAGCAGTTCCCCCCTATACGAGCAGTACTTC	CASSSPLYEQYF
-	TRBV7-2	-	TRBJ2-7	TGTGCCAGCAGCCAGTGGAATTCCTACGAGCAGTACTTC	CASSQWNSYEQYF
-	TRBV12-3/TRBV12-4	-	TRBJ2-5	TGTGCCAGCAGTTTTAATACATGGGAGACCCAGTACTTC	CASSFNTWETQYF
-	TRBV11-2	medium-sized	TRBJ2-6	TGTGCCAGCAGCACCTCTGGGGCCAACGTCCTGACTTTC	CASSTSGANVLTF
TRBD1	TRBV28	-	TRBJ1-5	TGTGCCAGCAGTTCACAGGGGGCATATCAGCCCCAGCATTTT	CASSSQGAYQPQHF
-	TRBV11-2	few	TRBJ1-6	TGTGCCAGCAGCTTCGGGAGCTCCTATAATTCACCCCTCCACTTT	CASSFGSSYNSPLHF
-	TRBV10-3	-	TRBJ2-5	TGTGCCATCAGTGAGGAACAGGGTCAAGAGACCCAGTACTTC	CAISEEQGQETQYF
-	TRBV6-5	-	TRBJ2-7	TGTGCCAGCAGTCTGGGGGGCGGAACACACGAGCAGTACTTC	CASSLGGGTHEQYF
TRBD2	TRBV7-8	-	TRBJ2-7	TGTGCCAGCAGCTCAGCTAGCGGGACCTACGAGCAGTACTTC	CASSSASGTYEQYF
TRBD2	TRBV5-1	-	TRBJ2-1	TGCGCCAGCAGCCCCCCCTTAGCGGGAGCCTACAATGAGCAGTTCTTC	CASSPPLAGAYNEQFF
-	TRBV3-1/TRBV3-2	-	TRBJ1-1	TGTGCCAGCAGCCAACGGAACACTGAAGCTTTCTTT	CASSQRNTEAFF
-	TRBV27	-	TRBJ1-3	TGTGCCAGCAGTCCGACAGTCTCTGGAAACACCATATATTTT	CASSPTVSGNTIYF
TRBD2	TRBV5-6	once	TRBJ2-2	TGTGCCAGCAGCGGGACTAGCGGGAGGGCCGGGGAGCTGTTTTTT	CASSGTSGRAGELFF
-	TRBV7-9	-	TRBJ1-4	TGTGCCAGCAGCTTACGACCAACTAATGAAAAACTGTTTTTT	CASSLRPTNEKLFF
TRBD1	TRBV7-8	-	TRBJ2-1	TGTGCCAGCAGCTTAGGGGACAGGGGGCGCGAGCAGTTCTTC	CASSLGDRGREQFF
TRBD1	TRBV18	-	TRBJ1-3	TGTGCCAGCTCACCACAGACAGGGCTAAACACCATATATTTT	CASSPQTGLNTIYF
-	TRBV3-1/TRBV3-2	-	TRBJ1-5	TGTGCCAGCAGCCCCCGCCAGAGCAATCAGCCCCAGCATTTT	CASSPRQSNQPQHF
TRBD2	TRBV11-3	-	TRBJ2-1	TGTGCCAGCAGCTTAGGGACTAGCGACTACAATGAGCAGTTCTTC	CASSLGTSDYNEQFF
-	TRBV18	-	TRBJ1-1	TGTGCCAGCTCACCACTAACAGGGGAAGCTTTCTTT	CASSPLTGEAFF
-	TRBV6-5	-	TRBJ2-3	TGTGCCAGCAGATGGACAGAATCCACAGATACGCAGTATTTT	CASRWTESTDTQYF
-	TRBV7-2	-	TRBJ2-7	TGTGCCAGCAGCCGGGACGGGACCTACGAGCAGTACTTC	CASSRDGTYEQYF
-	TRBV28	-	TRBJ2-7	TGTGCCAGCAAGCGGGACATCTACGAGCAGTACTTC	CASKRDIYEQYF
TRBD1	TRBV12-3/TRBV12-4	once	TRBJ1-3	TGTGCCAGCAGTACAGGGGGAGGAAACACCATATATTTT	CASSTGGGNTIYF
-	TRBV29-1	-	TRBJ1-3	TGCAGCGTTGAGTTAGGAAACACCATATATTTT	CSVELGNTIYF
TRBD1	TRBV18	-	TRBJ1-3	TGTGCCAGCTCACCAGGGGGACAGGGCTCTGGAAACACCATATATTTT	CASSPGGQGSGNTIYF
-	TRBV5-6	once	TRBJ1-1	TGTGCCAGCAGCTTATTCCAGAGGGGCGCAGGCACTGAAGCTTTCTTT	CASSLFQRGAGTEAFF
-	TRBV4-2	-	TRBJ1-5	TGTGCCAGCAGCCAAGGACAGGACAATCAGCCCCAGCATTTT	CASSQGQDNQPQHF
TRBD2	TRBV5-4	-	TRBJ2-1	TGTGCCAGCAGCGCGGGACTAGCGGGGGGGAATGAGCAGTTCTTC	CASSAGLAGGNEQFF
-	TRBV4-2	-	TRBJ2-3	TGTGCCAGCAGCCAAGACTATCTAAGCACAGATACGCAGTATTTT	CASSQDYLSTDTQYF
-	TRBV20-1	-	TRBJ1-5	TGCAGTGCTAGTAAGGACAGAACCAATCAGCCCCAGCATTTT	CSASKDRTNQPQHF
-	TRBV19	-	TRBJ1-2	TGTGCCAGTAGTTCGTCTGCACAGGGACCCATCAACTATGGCTACACCTTC	CASSSSAQGPINYGYTF